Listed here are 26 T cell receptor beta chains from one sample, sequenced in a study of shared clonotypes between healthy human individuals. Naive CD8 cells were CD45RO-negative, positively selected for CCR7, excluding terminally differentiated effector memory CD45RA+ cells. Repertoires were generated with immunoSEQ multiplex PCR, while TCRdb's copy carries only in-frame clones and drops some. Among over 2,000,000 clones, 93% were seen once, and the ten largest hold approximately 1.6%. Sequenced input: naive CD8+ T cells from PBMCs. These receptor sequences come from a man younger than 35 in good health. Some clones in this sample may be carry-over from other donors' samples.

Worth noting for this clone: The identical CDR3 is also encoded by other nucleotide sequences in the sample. The CDR3 DNA reads as TGCGCCAGCAGCCAAGGGGCGGGGAGCGAGCAGTTCTTC. Its translation: CASSQGAGSEQFF. The V gene is TRBV4-1, the J gene TRBJ2-1; TRBD2 might be the D (6 bases). The CDR3 spans 13 residues. Trimming shortened V by 1 base and J by 10 bases, and 11 bases separated the two germline ends. Germline V gene data show CDR1 as MGHRA and CDR2 as YSYEKL.

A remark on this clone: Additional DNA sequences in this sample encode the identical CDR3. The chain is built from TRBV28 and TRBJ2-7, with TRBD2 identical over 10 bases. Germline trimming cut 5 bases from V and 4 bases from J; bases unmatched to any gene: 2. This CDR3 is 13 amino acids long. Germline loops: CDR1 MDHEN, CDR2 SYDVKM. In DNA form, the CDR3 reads TGTGCCAGCAGTCTAGCGGGAGTTTACGAGCAGTACTTC. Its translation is CASSLAGVYEQYF.

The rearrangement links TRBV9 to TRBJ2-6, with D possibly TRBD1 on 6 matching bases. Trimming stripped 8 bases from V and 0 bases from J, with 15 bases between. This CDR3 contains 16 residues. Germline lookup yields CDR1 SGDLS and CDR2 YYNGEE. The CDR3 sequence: CASWGTGSSGANVLTF. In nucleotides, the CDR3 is TGTGCCAGTTGGGGTACAGGGAGCTCTGGGGCCAACGTCCTGACTTTC.

The CDR3 bases are TGCAGCGTTCTCCCCGAGGGGTCCGGGGAGCTGTTTTTT. Protein product: CSVLPEGSGELFF. This chain uses TRBV29-1 with TRBJ2-2; the D gene could be TRBD1 or TRBD2 (5 bases each). Trimming left V 5 bases short and J 6 bases short, with 13 bases between. Germline V CDR1 and CDR2: SQVTM, ANQGSEA. The CDR3 consists of 13 residues.

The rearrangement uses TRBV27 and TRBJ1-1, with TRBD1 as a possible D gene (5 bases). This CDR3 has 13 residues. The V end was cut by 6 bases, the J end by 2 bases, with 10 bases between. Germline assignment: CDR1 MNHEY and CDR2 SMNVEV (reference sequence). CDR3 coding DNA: TGTGCCAGCAGATACAGGAGAAACACTGAAGCTTTCTTT. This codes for CASRYRRNTEAFF.

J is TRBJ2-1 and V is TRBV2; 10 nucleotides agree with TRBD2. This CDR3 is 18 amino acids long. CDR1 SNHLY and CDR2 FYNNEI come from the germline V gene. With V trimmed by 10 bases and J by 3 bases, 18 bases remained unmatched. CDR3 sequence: CATTPTPPTSGVYNEQFF. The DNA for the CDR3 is TGTGCCACCACCCCAACCCCCCCTACTAGCGGGGTCTACAATGAGCAGTTCTTC. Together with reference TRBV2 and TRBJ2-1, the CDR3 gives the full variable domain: EPEVTQTPSHQVTQMGQEVILRCVPISNHLYFYWYRQILGQKVEFLVSFYNNEISEKSEIFDDQFSVERPDGSNFTLKIRSTKLEDSAMYFCATTPTPPTSGVYNEQFFGPGTRLTVL.

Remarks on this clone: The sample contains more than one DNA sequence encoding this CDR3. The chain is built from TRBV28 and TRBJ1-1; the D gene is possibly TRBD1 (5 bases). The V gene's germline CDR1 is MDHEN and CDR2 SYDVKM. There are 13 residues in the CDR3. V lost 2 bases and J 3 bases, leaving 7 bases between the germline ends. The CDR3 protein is CASSLGGHTEAFF. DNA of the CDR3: TGTGCCAGCAGTTTAGGGGGTCACACTGAAGCTTTCTTT.

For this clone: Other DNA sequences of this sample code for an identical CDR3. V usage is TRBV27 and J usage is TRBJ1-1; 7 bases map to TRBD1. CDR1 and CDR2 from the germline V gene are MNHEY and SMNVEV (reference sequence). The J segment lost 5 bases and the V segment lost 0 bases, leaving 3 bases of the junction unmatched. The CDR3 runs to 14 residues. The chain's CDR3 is CASSLSRGRTEAFF. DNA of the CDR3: TGTGCCAGCAGTTTATCGAGGGGGCGAACTGAAGCTTTCTTT.

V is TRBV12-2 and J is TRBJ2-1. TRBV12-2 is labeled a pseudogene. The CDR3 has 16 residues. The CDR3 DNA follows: TGTGCAAGTCGCTTAGCTACGGGGACGCTTGAAAATGAGCAGTTCTTC. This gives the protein CASRLATGTLENEQFF.

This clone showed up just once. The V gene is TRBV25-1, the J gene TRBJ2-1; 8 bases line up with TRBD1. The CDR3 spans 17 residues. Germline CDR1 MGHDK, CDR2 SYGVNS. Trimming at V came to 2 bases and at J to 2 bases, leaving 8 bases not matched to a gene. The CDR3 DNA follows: TGTGCCAGCAGTGAACCACCTGGACAGGGACCCTACAATGAGCAGTTCTTC. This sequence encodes CASSEPPGQGPYNEQFF.

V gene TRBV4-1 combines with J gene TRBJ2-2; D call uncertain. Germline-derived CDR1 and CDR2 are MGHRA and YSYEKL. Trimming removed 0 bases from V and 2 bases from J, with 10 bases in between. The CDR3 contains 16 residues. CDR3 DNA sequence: TGCGCCAGCAGCCAAGATTACCCCGGTAACACCGGGGAGCTGTTTTTT. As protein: CASSQDYPGNTGELFF.

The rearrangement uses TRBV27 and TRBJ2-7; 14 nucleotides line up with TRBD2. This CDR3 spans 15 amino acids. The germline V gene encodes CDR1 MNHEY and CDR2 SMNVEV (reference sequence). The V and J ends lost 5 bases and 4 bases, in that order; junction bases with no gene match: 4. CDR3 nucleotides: TGTGCCAGCAGTCCTTGGACTAGCGGGAGGTACGAGCAGTACTTC. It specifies CASSPWTSGRYEQYF.

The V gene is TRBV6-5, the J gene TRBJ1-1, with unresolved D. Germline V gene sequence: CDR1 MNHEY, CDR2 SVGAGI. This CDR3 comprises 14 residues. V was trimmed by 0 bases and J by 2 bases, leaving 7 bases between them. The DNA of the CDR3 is TGTGCCAGCAGTTACTCGAGGGAAAACACTGAAGCTTTCTTT. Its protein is CASSYSRENTEAFF.

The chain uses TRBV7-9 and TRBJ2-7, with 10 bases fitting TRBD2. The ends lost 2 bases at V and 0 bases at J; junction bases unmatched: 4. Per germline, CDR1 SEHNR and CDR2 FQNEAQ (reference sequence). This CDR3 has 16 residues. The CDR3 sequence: CASSLPPSGSSYEQYF. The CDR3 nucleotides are TGTGCCAGCAGCTTACCCCCTAGCGGGAGCTCCTACGAGCAGTACTTC.

The CDR3, as DNA: TGTGCCAGCAGCTCAACGACAGGGCGGTACGAGCAGTACTTC. This sequence encodes CASSSTTGRYEQYF. This sequence joins TRBV7-8 and TRBJ2-7; 7 bases are a match to TRBD1. In germline, CDR1 is SGHVS, CDR2 FQNEAQ. V dropped 4 bases and J dropped 4; count of bases not matched to a gene: 7. This CDR3 spans 14 amino acids.

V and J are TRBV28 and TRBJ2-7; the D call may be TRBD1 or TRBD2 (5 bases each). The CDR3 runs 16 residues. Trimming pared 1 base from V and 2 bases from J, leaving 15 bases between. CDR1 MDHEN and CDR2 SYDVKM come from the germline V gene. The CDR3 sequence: CASSLLAGTVAYEQYF. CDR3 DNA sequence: TGTGCCAGCAGTTTATTGGCAGGGACGGTTGCCTACGAGCAGTACTTC.

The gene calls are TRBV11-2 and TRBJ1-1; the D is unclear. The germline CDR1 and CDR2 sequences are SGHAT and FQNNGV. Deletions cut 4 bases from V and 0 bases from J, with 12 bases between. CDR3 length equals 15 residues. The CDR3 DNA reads TGTGCCAGCAGCTCCGAACGGTTTATGAACACTGAAGCTTTCTTT. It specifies CASSSERFMNTEAFF.

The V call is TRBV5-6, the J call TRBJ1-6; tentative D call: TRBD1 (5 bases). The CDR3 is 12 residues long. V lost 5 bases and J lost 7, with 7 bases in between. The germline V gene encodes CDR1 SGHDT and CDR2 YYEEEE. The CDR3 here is CASREGNSPLHF. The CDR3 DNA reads TGTGCCAGCAGGGAGGGGAATTCACCCCTCCACTTT.

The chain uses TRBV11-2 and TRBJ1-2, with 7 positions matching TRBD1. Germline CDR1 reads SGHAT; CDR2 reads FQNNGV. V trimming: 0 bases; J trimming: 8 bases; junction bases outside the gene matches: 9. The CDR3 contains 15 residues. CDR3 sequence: CASSLEETGVLGYTF. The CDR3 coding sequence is TGTGCCAGCAGCTTAGAGGAAACAGGGGTTTTAGGCTACACCTTC.

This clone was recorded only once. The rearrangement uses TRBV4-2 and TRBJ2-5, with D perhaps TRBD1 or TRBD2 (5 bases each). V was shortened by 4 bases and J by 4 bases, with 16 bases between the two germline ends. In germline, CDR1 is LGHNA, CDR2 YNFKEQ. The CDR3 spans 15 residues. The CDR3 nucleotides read TGTGCCAGCAGCCCACGGGACGAGAGGGGAGAGACCCAGTACTTC. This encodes CASSPRDERGETQYF.

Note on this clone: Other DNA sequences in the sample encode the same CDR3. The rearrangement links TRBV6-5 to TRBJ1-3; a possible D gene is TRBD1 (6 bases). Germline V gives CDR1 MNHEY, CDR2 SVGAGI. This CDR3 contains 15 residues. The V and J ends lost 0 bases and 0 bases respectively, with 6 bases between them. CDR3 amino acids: CASSYSTGSGNTIYF. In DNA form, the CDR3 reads TGTGCCAGCAGTTACTCGACAGGCTCTGGAAACACCATATATTTT.

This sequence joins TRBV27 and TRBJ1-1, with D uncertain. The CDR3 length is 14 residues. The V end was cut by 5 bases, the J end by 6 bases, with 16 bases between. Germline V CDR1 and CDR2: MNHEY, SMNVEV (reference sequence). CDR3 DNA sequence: TGTGCCAGCAGTCTACGGGAAAGACACCCTGAAGCTTTCTTT. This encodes CASSLRERHPEAFF.

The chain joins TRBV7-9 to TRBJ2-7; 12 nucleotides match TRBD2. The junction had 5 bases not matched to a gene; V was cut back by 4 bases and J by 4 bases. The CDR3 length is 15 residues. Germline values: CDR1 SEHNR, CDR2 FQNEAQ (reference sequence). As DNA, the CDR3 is TGTGCCAGCAGCTCCCGGACTAGCGGGGAATACGAGCAGTACTTC. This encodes CASSSRTSGEYEQYF.

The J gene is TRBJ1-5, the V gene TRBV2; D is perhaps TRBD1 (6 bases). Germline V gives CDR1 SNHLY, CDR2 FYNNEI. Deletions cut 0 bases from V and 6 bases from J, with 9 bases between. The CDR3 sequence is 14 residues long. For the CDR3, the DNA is TGTGCCAGCAGTGAAGCCGGGGGGCGTCAGCCCCAGCATTTT. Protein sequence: CASSEAGGRQPQHF. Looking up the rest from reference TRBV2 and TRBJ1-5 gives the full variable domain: EPEVTQTPSHQVTQMGQEVILRCVPISNHLYFYWYRQILGQKVEFLVSFYNNEISEKSEIFDDQFSVERPDGSNFTLKIRSTKLEDSAMYFCASSEAGGRQPQHFGDGTRLSIL.

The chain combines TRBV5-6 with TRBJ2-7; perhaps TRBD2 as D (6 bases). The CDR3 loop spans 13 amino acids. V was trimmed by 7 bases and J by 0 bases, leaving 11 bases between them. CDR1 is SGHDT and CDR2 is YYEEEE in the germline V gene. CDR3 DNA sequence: TGTGCCAGCGGGTACGGGAGCTCCTACGAGCAGTACTTC. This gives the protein CASGYGSSYEQYF.

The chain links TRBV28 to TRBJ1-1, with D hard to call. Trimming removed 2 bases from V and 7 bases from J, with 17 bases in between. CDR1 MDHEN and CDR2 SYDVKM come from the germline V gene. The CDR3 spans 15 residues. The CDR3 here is CASSLGIGQRGEAFF. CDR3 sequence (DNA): TGTGCCAGCAGTTTAGGGATAGGTCAGCGGGGTGAAGCTTTCTTT. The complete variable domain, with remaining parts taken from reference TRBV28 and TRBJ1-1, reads DVKVTQSSRYLVKRTGEKVFLECVQDMDHENMFWYRQDPGLGLRLIYFSYDVKMKEKGDIPEGYSVSREKKERFSLILESASTNQTSMYLCASSLGIGQRGEAFFGQGTRLTVV.